The T cell receptor beta chain under discussion was sequenced for a study of naive and memory T cell subsets. This clonotype was seen a handful of times. After the first PCR, alpha and beta chain libraries were processed separately. Germline-derived CDR1 and CDR2 are DFQATT and SNEGSKA (reference sequence). V lost 3 bases, J lost 4 bases, and 7 bases stayed unmatched. The CDR3 is made up of 14 amino acids. Both TRBC1 and TRBC2 were covered by a beta constant-region primer of two equimolar oligonucleotides. Four rounds of PCR amplified the ligated cDNA using nested alpha and beta constant-region primers plus SP2. TCRdb reprocessed the UMI-ligation and nested PCR reads with MiXCR, giving one entry per CDR3 protein. Among approximately 80,000 distinct CDR3 sequences listed, about 9.9% were seen once.

This receptor was taken from a human donor in good health. This sequence joins TRBV20-1 and TRBJ1-1, with 8 bases fitting TRBD1. Sequencing was performed on naive CD8+ T cells from blood. The CDR3 protein is CSASVDRVGTEAFF. The DNA for the CDR3 is TGCAGTGCTAGTGTGGACAGGGTGGGCACTGAAGCTTTCTTT.